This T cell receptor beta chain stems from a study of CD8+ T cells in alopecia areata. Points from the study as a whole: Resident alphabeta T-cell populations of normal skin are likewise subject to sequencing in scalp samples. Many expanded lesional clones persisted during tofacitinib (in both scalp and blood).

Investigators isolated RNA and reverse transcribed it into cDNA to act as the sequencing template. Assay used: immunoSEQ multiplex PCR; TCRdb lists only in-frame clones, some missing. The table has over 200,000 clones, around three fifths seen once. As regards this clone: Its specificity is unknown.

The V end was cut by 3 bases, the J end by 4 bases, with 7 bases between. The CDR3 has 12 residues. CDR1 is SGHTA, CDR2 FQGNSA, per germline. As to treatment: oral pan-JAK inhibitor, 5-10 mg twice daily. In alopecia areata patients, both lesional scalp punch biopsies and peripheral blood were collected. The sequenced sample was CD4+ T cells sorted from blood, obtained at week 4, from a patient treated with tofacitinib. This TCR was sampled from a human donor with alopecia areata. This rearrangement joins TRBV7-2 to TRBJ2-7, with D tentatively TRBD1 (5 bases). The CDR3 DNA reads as TGTGCCAGCAGCTTCCACAGGTACGAGCAGTACTTC. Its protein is CASSFHRYEQYF.